Presented here are 17 T cell receptor beta chains from one specimen sequenced in a study of T cell responses to AZD1222 COVID-19 vaccine. The table came from immunoSEQ multiplex PCR; TCRdb's copy has only in-frame clones and leaves some out. The sample lists 130,000 or so clones, 90% to 95% occurring once. Sequences were derived from peripheral blood, sampled 28 days after the second AZD1222 dose. These receptor sequences come from an adult who received the AZD1222 COVID-19 vaccine.

The rearrangement links TRBV6-2 or TRBV6-3 to TRBJ2-7; TRBD1 matches at 8 bases. The CDR3 spans 15 residues. CDR1 and CDR2 from the germline V gene are MNHEY and SVGEGT. V shed 3 bases, J shed 5 bases, and the junction held 9 bases outside the gene matches. CDR3 DNA sequence: TGTGCCAGCAGTTATGGTGGGACAGGCAACGACGAGCAGTACTTC. This gives the protein CASSYGGTGNDEQYF.

The chain couples TRBV16 to TRBJ1-1; no firm D call. Trimming left V 5 bases short and J 1 base short, with 14 bases between. The CDR3 covers 15 residues. Germline V lookup: CDR1 KGHSY, CDR2 FQNENV. CDR3 residues: CASSKLTPPNTEAFF. The CDR3 DNA sequence: TGTGCCAGCAGCAAACTAACCCCACCGAACACTGAAGCTTTCTTT.

The J gene is TRBJ2-3, the V gene TRBV4-3; 10 positions match TRBD1. Germline V gene data show CDR1 as LGHNA and CDR2 as YSLEER. With V trimmed by 11 bases and J by 9 bases, 14 bases remained unmatched. This CDR3 is 14 amino acids long. CDR3 sequence (DNA): TGCGCCGGATCGAGGGGCCCGGGACAGGGGACGCAGTATTTT. This codes for CAGSRGPGQGTQYF.

This clone was seen only once. The CDR3 coding sequence is TGTGCCAGTAGTATGGCGGATTACAATGAGCAGTTCTTC. This encodes CASSMADYNEQFF. The chain carries TRBV19 and TRBJ2-1; D remains ambiguous. Trimming cost V 3 bases and J 4 bases, with 7 bases left between them. Germline assignment: CDR1 LNHDA and CDR2 SQIVND (reference sequence). The CDR3 sequence is 13 residues long.

This chain uses TRBV5-6 with TRBJ1-2; D possibly corresponds to TRBD1 (5 bases). Trimming cost V 3 bases and J 2 bases, with 8 bases left between them. The CDR3 is 13 residues long. Germline V gene lookup returns CDR1 SGHDT and CDR2 YYEEEE. CDR3 in amino acids: CASSYGHNYGYTF. Written as DNA, the CDR3 is TGTGCCAGCAGCTACGGACACAACTATGGCTACACCTTC. Using reference TRBV5-6 and TRBJ1-2 for the parts outside the CDR3, the full variable domain is DAGVTQSPTHLIKTRGQQVTLRCSPKSGHDTVSWYQQALGQGPQFIFQYYEEEERQRGNFPDRFSGHQFPNYSSELNVNALLLGDSALYLCASSYGHNYGYTFGSGTRLTVV.

The V call is TRBV5-1, the J call TRBJ2-1, with TRBD2 matching 7 bases. Trimming took 4 bases from V and 4 from J; bases not matched to a gene: 8. Germline V gene sequence: CDR1 SGHRS, CDR2 YFSETQ. This CDR3 spans 15 amino acids. The CDR3 spells CASSPSGREYNEQFF. CDR3 bases: TGCGCCAGCAGCCCCTCGGGGCGGGAGTACAATGAGCAGTTCTTC.

The V and J genes are TRBV5-6 and TRBJ1-2; no clear D. The CDR3 is 12 residues long. Looked up from germline, CDR1 is SGHDT and CDR2 is YYEEEE. Between the trimmed V and J ends, which lost 0 bases and 7 bases, there was a span of 7 bases. The CDR3 protein is CASSLVATGYTF. The CDR3 DNA is TGTGCCAGCAGCTTGGTCGCCACTGGCTACACCTTC.

The chain recombines TRBV18 with TRBJ2-7, with TRBD2 matching 12 bases. Germline CDR1 and CDR2: KGHSH and LQKENI. The CDR3 spans 19 residues. V shed 3 bases and J 0 bases; nucleotides not matched to a gene: 12. Here the CDR3 reads CASSPSPFTSGGSSYEQYF. CDR3 sequence (DNA): TGTGCCAGCTCACCCAGCCCCTTTACTAGCGGGGGGAGCTCCTACGAGCAGTACTTC. Drawing the rest from reference TRBV18 and TRBJ2-7, the complete variable domain is NAGVMQNPRHLVRRRGQEARLRCSPMKGHSHVYWYRQLPEEGLKFMVYLQKENIIDESGMPKERFSAEFPKEGPSILRIQQVVRGDSAAYFCASSPSPFTSGGSSYEQYFGPGTRLTVT.

The chain employs TRBV19 and TRBJ2-1; the D gene is possibly TRBD2 (5 bases). Germline assignment: CDR1 LNHDA and CDR2 SQIVND (reference sequence). V shed 5 bases and J shed 0 bases, with 14 bases lying between them. The CDR3 spans 16 residues. This CDR3 is CASSQGLMSSYNEQFF. In DNA form, the CDR3 reads TGTGCCAGTAGTCAAGGACTCATGAGCTCCTACAATGAGCAGTTCTTC.

The rearrangement links TRBV10-3 to TRBJ1-1; D remains ambiguous. Looked up from germline, CDR1 is ENHRY and CDR2 is SYGVKD. V dropped 10 bases and J dropped 2 bases, with 14 bases sitting between them. This CDR3 contains 13 residues. The CDR3 coding sequence is TGTGCCACCAGGCGACCAGCCAACACTGAAGCTTTCTTT. Translation gives CATRRPANTEAFF.

The rearrangement joins TRBV27 to TRBJ1-2; D possibly corresponds to TRBD1 (6 bases). Trimming took off 4 bases at V and 3 bases at J, with 18 bases between the two ends. Germline V CDR1 and CDR2: MNHEY, SMNVEV (reference sequence). The CDR3 sequence is 16 residues long. CDR3 coding DNA: TGTGCCAGCAGTTCCTTCGCAATACAGGGCTACTATGGCTACACCTTC. Amino acids: CASSSFAIQGYYGYTF.

This clone was observed a single time. The CDR3 region is CATSERGQPGQPQHF. The CDR3 DNA follows: TGTGCCACCAGCGAGAGGGGACAGCCAGGCCAGCCCCAGCATTTT. The chain is built from TRBV15 and TRBJ1-5; TRBD1 matches at 7 bases. The germline V gene has CDR1 LNHNV and CDR2 YYDKDF (reference sequence). V shed 5 bases, J shed 7 bases, and the junction held 11 bases outside the gene matches. The CDR3 contains 15 residues.

CDR3 bases: TGTGCCAGCAGCTTCGGAAGCTCCTACAATGAGCAGTTCTTC. Residues: CASSFGSSYNEQFF. The chain uses TRBV5-6 and TRBJ2-1; D unclear. The CDR3 runs to 14 residues. Germline values: CDR1 SGHDT, CDR2 YYEEEE. Trimming left V 2 bases short and J 0 bases short, with 6 bases between.

The chain is built from TRBV29-1 and TRBJ2-5; 7 positions match TRBD2. Germline lookup yields CDR1 SQVTM and CDR2 ANQGSEA. V lost 5 bases to trimming and J lost 6 bases; unmatched junction nucleotides: 9. CDR3 size: 13 residues. Written as DNA, the CDR3 is TGCAGCGTTAATTGGGGCGGGAGCAAGACCCAGTACTTC. Translating it yields CSVNWGGSKTQYF.

This chain links TRBV6-7 with TRBJ2-7; 7 bases line up with TRBD2. TRBV6-7 is known as an ORF, though its function is uncertain. CDR3 length equals 14 residues. V lost 2 bases, J lost 4 bases, and 5 bases stayed unmatched. CDR3 in amino acids: CASSYPRTRYEQYF. As DNA, the CDR3 is TGTGCCAGCAGTTACCCTCGGACTAGGTACGAGCAGTACTTC.

V and J are TRBV28 and TRBJ2-1, with 8 bases that match TRBD2. V shed 2 bases, J shed 2 bases, and the junction held 11 bases outside the gene matches. There are 18 residues in the CDR3. The germline CDR1 and CDR2 sequences are MDHEN and SYDVKM. CDR3 region: CASSLVGGRRSTYNEQFF. CDR3 bases: TGTGCCAGCAGTTTAGTTGGCGGGAGGAGGAGTACCTACAATGAGCAGTTCTTC.

The gene calls are TRBV18 and TRBJ1-5; 8 nucleotides line up with TRBD1. The J segment lost 7 bases and the V segment lost 4 bases, leaving 12 bases of the junction unmatched. Germline V gene data show CDR1 as KGHSH and CDR2 as LQKENI. The CDR3 spans 16 residues. CDR3 amino acids: CASSRDGQGTGQPQHF. CDR3 DNA sequence: TGTGCCAGCTCACGAGACGGACAGGGAACGGGGCAGCCCCAGCATTTT.